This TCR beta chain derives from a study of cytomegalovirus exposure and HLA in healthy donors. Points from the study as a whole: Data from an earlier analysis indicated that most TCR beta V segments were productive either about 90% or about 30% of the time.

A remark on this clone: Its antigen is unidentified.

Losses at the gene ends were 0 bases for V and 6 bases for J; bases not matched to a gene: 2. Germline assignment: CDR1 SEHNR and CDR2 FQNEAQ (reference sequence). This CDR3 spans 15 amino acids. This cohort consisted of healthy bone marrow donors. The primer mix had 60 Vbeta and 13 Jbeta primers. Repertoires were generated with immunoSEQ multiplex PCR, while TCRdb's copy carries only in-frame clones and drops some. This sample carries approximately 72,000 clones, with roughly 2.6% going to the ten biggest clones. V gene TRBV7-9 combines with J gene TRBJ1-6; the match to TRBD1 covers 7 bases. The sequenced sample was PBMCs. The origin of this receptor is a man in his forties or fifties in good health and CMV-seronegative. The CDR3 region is CASSLAAGGNSPLHF. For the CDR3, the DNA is TGTGCCAGCAGCTTAGCGGCAGGGGGTAATTCACCCCTCCACTTT.